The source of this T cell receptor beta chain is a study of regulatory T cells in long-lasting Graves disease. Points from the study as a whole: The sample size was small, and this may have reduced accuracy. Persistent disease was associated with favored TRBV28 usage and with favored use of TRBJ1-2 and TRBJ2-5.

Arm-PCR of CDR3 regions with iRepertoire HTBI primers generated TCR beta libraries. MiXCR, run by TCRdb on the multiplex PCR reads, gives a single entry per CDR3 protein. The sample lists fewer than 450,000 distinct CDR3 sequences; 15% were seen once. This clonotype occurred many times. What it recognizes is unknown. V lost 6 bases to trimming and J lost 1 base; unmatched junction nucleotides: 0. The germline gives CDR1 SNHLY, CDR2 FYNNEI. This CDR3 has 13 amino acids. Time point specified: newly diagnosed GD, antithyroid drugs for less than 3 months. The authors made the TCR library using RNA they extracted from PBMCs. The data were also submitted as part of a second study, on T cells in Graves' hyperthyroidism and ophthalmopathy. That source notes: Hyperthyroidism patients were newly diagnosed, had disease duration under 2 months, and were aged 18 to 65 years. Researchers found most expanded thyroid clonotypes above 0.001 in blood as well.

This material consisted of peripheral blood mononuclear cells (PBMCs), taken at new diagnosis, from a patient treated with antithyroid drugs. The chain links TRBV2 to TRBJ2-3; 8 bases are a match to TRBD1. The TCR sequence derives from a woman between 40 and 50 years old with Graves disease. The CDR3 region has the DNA TGTGCCAGCAGGGGACAGGGCACAGATACGCAGTATTTT. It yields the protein CASRGQGTDTQYF.